This is a list of T cell receptor beta chains from one sample in a study of T cell changes during pregnancy in multiple sclerosis. Profiling relied on immunoSEQ multiplex PCR, and the TCRdb table lists in-frame clones only, not all of them. The data hold under 95,000 clones, with about 92% observed a single time. Sequencing was performed on peripheral blood, taken after pregnancy. These receptors originate from a female donor with multiple sclerosis, enrolled in a pregnancy study. CDR3s leave out the opening cysteine and the closing phenylalanine or tryptophan. Each record gives: D gene, V gene, J gene, CDR3 protein. D genes are given only for firm matches.

D: .; V: TRBV7-6; J: TRBJ2-3; CDR3: ASSSQGLWVGDTQY
D: TRBD2; V: TRBV5-1; J: TRBJ2-1; CDR3: ASSPGLAGGV
D: .; V: TRBV7-6; J: TRBJ2-7; CDR3: ASSLVLGVRTYEQY
D: .; V: TRBV5-1; J: TRBJ1-2; CDR3: ASSPDRNYGYT
D: TRBD2; V: TRBV10-3; J: TRBJ2-7; CDR3: AIKNTSGRLHEQY
D: .; V: TRBV2; J: TRBJ1-5; CDR3: ASRSSPDSYSNQPQH
D: .; V: TRBV7-2; J: TRBJ2-3; CDR3: ASRGKDTQY
D: .; V: TRBV29-1; J: TRBJ2-1; CDR3: SVGSRNEQF
D: .; V: TRBV10-3; J: TRBJ1-3; CDR3: ASRRGGSEDTIY
D: TRBD1; V: TRBV4-2; J: TRBJ1-5; CDR3: ASSQLGQANQPQH
D: TRBD1; V: TRBV7-9; J: TRBJ1-1; CDR3: ASSRTGLGEAF
D: .; V: TRBV7-8; J: TRBJ1-2; CDR3: ASSSQGQGYT
D: TRBD1; V: TRBV6-5; J: TRBJ2-7; CDR3: ATHPTGHEQY
D: .; V: TRBV18; J: TRBJ2-7; CDR3: ASSRSDEQY
D: .; V: TRBV4-1; J: TRBJ2-7; CDR3: ASSQGLASYEQY
D: TRBD2; V: TRBV5-8; J: TRBJ2-5; CDR3: ASSWGLAGGRY
D: TRBD1; V: TRBV29-1; J: TRBJ1-4; CDR3: SATGTGGEKLF
D: .; V: TRBV5-6; J: TRBJ2-7; CDR3: ASSLGGSHEQY
D: .; V: TRBV11-1; J: TRBJ2-7; CDR3: ASSGITESTSEQY
D: .; V: TRBV6-5; J: TRBJ1-5; CDR3: ASSAGTTNQPQH
D: TRBD1; V: TRBV5-1; J: TRBJ2-7; CDR3: ASSLELGQVNEQY
D: .; V: TRBV19; J: TRBJ2-2; CDR3: ASSIRGSGELF
D: TRBD2; V: TRBV18; J: TRBJ2-3; CDR3: ASSPPGLAGLPGTQY
D: .; V: TRBV5-1; J: TRBJ1-2; CDR3: ASRSGVKGYT
D: TRBD2; V: TRBV4-2; J: TRBJ2-3; CDR3: ASSQELAGVGTDTQY
D: TRBD1; V: TRBV5-1; J: TRBJ2-7; CDR3: ASSLTGGRTYEQY
D: .; V: TRBV7-2; J: TRBJ2-4; CDR3: ASSRNRENIQY
D: .; V: TRBV7-2; J: TRBJ1-1; CDR3: ASSLDAVNTEAF
D: .; V: TRBV7-8; J: TRBJ2-7; CDR3: ASSSTGSSYEQY
D: .; V: TRBV5-6; J: TRBJ1-3; CDR3: ASSFAGAGNTIY
D: .; V: TRBV12-2; J: TRBJ1-5; CDR3: ASRPARDRENQPQH
D: .; V: TRBV11-2; J: TRBJ1-2; CDR3: ASSRLRGGRVDNYGYT
D: TRBD2; V: TRBV19; J: TRBJ2-5; CDR3: ASTRGGHQETQY
D: .; V: TRBV14; J: TRBJ2-5; CDR3: ASSPLWLRSETQY
D: TRBD1; V: TRBV6-4; J: TRBJ1-2; CDR3: ASSGRQGAGYT
D: TRBD2; V: TRBV5-1; J: TRBJ2-1; CDR3: ASSLGGRRNEQF
D: .; V: TRBV5-4; J: TRBJ2-1; CDR3: ASSPEGRSYNEQF
D: TRBD2; V: TRBV7-8; J: TRBJ2-1; CDR3: ASSPLLAAVSGEQF
D: TRBD1; V: TRBV5-6; J: TRBJ2-1; CDR3: ASSLRWTGSGNEQF
D: .; V: TRBV9; J: TRBJ1-2; CDR3: ASREGPAGDGYT